These T cell receptor beta chains were read from a single sample in a study of cytomegalovirus exposure and HLA in healthy donors. Method: immunoSEQ multiplex PCR; TCRdb's copy keeps in-frame clones and lacks some. The sample has tens of thousands of clones, 73% seen once. The sample taken for sequencing was PBMCs. All receptors come from a man between 45 and 60 years old in good health and CMV-seronegative. Both conserved end residues are part of each CDR3. The order of the fields is J gene, V gene, CDR3 protein.

J: TRBJ2-2
V: TRBV5-4
CDR3: CASSLNPLASGELFF

J: TRBJ2-3
V: TRBV5-1
CDR3: CASSPRRIQGPGTDTQYF

J: TRBJ2-5
V: TRBV7-7
CDR3: CASSPPPGLARETQYF

J: TRBJ1-5
V: TRBV6-1
CDR3: CASSDWGGNQPQHF

J: TRBJ2-2
V: TRBV5-1
CDR3: CASSLFPPNTGELFF

J: TRBJ1-1
V: TRBV5-1
CDR3: CASSEQGENTEAFF

J: TRBJ1-2
V: TRBV6-5
CDR3: CASSYSNSYGYTF

J: TRBJ2-3
V: TRBV18
CDR3: CASSRTSGGTDTQYF

J: TRBJ1-3
V: TRBV6-1
CDR3: CARWSQGAGNTIYF

J: TRBJ1-6
V: TRBV7-8
CDR3: CASSTEAGSYNSPLHF

J: TRBJ1-1
V: TRBV25-1
CDR3: CARGRGRANTEAFF

J: TRBJ2-4
V: TRBV19
CDR3: CASSSRQKIIAKNIQYF

J: TRBJ1-1
V: TRBV5-1
CDR3: CASSLAPRDGAREAFF

J: TRBJ1-1
V: TRBV5-6
CDR3: CASSPSGSPGRAFF

J: TRBJ1-1
V: TRBV19
CDR3: CASSIQTGRTEAFF

J: TRBJ2-3
V: TRBV9
CDR3: CASSDPLAGGLDTQYF

J: TRBJ2-6
V: TRBV5-4
CDR3: CASSKGQGAGANVLTF

J: TRBJ2-3
V: TRBV9
CDR3: CASSVQATNTDTQYF

J: TRBJ1-3
V: TRBV28
CDR3: CASSFTSSGNTIYF

J: TRBJ2-3
V: TRBV5-1
CDR3: CASSLGLLTSTDTQYF

J: TRBJ1-1
V: TRBV7-2
CDR3: CASSLGGLQVMNTEAFF